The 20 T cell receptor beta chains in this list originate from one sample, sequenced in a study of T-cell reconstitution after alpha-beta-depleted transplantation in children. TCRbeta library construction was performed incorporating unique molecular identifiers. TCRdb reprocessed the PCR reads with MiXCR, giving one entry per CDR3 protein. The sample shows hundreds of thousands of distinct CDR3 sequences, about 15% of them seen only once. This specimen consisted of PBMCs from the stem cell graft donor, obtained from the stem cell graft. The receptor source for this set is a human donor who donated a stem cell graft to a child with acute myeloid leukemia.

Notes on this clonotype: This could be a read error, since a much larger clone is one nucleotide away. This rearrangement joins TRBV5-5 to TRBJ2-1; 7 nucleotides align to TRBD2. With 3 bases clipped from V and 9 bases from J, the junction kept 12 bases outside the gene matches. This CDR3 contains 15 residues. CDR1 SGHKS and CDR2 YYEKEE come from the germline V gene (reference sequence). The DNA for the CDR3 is TGTGCCAGCAGCTGGCGACTAGCTGCTAACAGTGAGCAGTTCTTC. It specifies CASSWRLAANSEQFF.

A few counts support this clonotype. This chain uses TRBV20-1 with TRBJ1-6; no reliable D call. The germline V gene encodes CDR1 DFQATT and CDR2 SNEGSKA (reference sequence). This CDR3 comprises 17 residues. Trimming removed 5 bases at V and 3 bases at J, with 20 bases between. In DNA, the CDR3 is TGCAGTGCTGCTTCGATACTCGCAAGAAACTATAATTCACCCCTCCACTTT. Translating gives CSAASILARNYNSPLHF.

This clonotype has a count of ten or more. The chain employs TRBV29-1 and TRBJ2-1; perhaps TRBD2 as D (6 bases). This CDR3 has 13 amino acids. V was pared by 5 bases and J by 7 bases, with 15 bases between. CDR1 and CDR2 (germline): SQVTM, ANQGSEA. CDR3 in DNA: TGCAGCGTTAGACATGCGGGGACTAATGAGCAGTTCTTC. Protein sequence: CSVRHAGTNEQFF.

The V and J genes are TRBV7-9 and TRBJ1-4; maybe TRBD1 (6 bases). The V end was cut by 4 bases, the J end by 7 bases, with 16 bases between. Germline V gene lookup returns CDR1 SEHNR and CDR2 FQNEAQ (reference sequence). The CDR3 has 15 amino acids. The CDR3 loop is CASSSPRGASEKLFF. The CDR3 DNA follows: TGTGCCAGCAGCTCACCCCGGGGGGCTTCTGAAAAACTGTTTTTT.

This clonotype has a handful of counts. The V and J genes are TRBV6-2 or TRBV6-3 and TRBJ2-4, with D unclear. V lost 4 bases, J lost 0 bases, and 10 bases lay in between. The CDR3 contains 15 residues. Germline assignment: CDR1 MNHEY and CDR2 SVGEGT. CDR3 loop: CASSFAKRAKNIQYF. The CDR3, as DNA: TGTGCCAGCAGTTTCGCGAAAAGAGCCAAAAACATTCAGTACTTC.

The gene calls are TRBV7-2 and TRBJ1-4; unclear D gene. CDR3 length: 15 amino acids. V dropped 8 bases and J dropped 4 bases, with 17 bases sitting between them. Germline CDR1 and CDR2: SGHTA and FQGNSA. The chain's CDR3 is CASRTRPGINEKLFF. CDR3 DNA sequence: TGTGCCAGCCGAACCCGACCGGGGATTAATGAAAAACTGTTTTTT.

The CDR3 nucleotides read TGCAGTGCTTCCCCCGGTGAGCAGTTCTTC. This encodes CSASPGEQFF. The chain recombines TRBV20-1 with TRBJ2-1, with D unresolved. The ends were cut back, 5 bases at V and 9 bases at J, with 8 bases in the middle. This CDR3 has 10 residues. Germline CDR1 DFQATT, CDR2 SNEGSKA (reference sequence).

As DNA, the CDR3 is TGCGCCAGCAGCTTGGGTCCCAGTCGGGGGACCTACAATGAGCAGTTCTTC. It is translated as CASSLGPSRGTYNEQFF. This chain joins TRBV5-1 and TRBJ2-1; weak D call: TRBD2 (6 bases). Germline CDR1 and CDR2: SGHRS and YFSETQ. The CDR3 has 17 amino acids. Trimming removed 0 bases from V and 2 bases from J, with 15 bases in between.

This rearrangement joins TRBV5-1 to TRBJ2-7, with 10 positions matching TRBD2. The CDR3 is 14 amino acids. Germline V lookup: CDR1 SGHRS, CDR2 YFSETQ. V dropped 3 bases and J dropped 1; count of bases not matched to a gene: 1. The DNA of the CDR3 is TGCGCCAGCAGCTGGACTAGCGGTTCCTACGAGCAGTACGTC. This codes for CASSWTSGSYEQYV.

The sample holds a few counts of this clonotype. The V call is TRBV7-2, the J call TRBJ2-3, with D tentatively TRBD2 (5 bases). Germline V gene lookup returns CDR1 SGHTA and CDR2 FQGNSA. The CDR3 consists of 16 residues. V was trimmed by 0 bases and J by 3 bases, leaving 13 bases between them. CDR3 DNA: TGTGCCAGCAGCTTAGCCGGGCCCAGCGGTACAGATACGCAGTATTTT. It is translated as CASSLAGPSGTDTQYF.

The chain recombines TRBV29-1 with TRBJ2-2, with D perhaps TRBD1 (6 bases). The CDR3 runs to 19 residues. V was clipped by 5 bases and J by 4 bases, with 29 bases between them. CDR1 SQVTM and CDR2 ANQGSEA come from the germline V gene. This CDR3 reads CSVLPQGLPYSIRTGELFF. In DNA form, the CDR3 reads TGCAGCGTTCTCCCACAGGGTTTACCCTACTCGATCCGCACCGGGGAGCTGTTTTTT.

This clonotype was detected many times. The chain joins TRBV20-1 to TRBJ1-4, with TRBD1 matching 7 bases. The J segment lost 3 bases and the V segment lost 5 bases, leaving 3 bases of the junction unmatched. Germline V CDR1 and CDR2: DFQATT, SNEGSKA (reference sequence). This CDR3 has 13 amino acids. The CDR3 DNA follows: TGCAGTGCTTCCGACAGGGCTAATGAAAAACTGTTTTTT. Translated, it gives CSASDRANEKLFF.

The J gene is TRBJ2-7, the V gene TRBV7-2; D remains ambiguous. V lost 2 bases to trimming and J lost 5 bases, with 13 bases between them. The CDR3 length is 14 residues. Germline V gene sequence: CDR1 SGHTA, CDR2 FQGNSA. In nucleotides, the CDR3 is TGTGCCAGCAGCTTAACGCAGGCTTGGGACGAGCAGTACGTC. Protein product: CASSLTQAWDEQYV.

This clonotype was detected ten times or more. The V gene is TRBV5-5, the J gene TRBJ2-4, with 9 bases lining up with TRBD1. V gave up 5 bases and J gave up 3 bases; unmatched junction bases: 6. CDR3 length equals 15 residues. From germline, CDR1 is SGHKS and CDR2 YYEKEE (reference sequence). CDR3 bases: TGTGCCAGCAGTCAGGAGACAGGGGGCAAAAACATTCAGTACTTC. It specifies CASSQETGGKNIQYF.

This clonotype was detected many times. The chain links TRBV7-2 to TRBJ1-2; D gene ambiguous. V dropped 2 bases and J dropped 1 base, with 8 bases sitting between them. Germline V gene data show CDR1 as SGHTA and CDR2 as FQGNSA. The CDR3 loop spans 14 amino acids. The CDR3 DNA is TGTGCCAGCAGCTTAAATCGGGTTAACTATGGCTACACCTTC. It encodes CASSLNRVNYGYTF. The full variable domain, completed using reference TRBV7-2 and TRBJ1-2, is GAGVSQSPSNKVTEKGKDVELRCDPISGHTALYWYRQSLGQGLEFLIYFQGNSAPDKSGLPSDRFSAERTGGSVSTLTIQRTQQEDSAVYLCASSLNRVNYGYTFGSGTRLTVV.

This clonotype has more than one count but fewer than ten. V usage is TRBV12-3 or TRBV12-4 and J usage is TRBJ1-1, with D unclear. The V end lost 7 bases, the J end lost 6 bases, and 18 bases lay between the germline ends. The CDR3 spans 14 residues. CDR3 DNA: TGTGCCAGCACCCTAGGTTGGTCAGACGCTGAAGCTTTCTTT. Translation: CASTLGWSDAEAFF.

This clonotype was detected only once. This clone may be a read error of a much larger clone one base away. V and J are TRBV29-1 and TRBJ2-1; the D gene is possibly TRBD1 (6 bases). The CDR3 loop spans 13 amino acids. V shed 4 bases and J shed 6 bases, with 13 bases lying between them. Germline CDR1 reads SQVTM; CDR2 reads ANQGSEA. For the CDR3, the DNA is TGCAGCGTTGCTACAAAACAGGGCAATGAGCAGTTCTTC. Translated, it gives CSVATKQGNEQFF.

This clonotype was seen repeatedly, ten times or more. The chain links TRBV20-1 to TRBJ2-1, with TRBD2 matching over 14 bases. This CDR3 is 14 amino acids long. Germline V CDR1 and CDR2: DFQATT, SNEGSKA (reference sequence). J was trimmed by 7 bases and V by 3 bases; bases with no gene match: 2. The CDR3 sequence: CSARTSGGANEQFF. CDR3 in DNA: TGCAGTGCTAGGACTAGCGGGGGGGCTAATGAGCAGTTCTTC.

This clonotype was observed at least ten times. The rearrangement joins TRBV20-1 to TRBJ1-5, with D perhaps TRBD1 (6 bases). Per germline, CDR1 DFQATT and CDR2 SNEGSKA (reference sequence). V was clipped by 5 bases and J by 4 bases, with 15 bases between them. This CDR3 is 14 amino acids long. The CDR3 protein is CSAPSTGRNQPQHF. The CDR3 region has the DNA TGCAGTGCTCCTTCTACAGGGCGGAATCAGCCCCAGCATTTT.

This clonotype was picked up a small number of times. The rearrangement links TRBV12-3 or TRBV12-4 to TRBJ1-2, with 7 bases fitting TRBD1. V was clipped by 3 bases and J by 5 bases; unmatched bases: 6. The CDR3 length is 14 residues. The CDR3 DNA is TGTGCCAGCAGTTTCGGAGGGGGCGCATATGGCTACACCTTC. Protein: CASSFGGGAYGYTF.